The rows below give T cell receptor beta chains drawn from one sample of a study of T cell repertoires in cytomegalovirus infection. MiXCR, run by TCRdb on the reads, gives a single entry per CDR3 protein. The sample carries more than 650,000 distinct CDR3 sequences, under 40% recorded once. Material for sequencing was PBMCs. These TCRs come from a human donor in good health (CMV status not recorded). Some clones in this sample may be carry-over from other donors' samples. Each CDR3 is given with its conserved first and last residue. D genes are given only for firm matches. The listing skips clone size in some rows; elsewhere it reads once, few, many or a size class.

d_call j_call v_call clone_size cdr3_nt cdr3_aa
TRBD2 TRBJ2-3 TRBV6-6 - TGTGCCAGCAAATTAAGCGGGGGAGTCACAGATACGCAGTATTTT CASKLSGGVTDTQYF
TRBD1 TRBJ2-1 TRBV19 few TGTGCCAGTAGTCCCTCCCAGGGGGCCCCCTACAATGAGCAGTTCTTC CASSPSQGAPYNEQFF
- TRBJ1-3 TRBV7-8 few TGTGCCAGCAGCCGCATATCCTCTGGAAACACCATATATTTT CASSRISSGNTIYF
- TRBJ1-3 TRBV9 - TGTGCCAGCAGCGTAGAGGCTAACTCTGGAAACACCATATATTTT CASSVEANSGNTIYF
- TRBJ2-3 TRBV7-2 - TGTGCCAGCAGCTTAGAGGCCGGCGGCCCCCGTACGCAGTATTTT CASSLEAGGPRTQYF
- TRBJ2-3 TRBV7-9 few TGTGCCAGCAGCCGTTCGGCGGGAACCCGGATCACAGATACGCAGTATTTT CASSRSAGTRITDTQYF
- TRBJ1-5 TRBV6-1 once TGTGCCAGACTCCGGGACTTCAATCAGCCCCAGCATTTT CARLRDFNQPQHF
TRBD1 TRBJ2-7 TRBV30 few TGTGCCTGGAGTGACGTAAGGACAGGGACTTCCTACGAGCAGTACTTC CAWSDVRTGTSYEQYF
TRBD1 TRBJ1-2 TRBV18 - TGTGCCAGCTCATCATCGGGACAGGGACCTAACTATGGCTACACCTTC CASSSSGQGPNYGYTF
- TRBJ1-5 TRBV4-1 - TGCGCCAGCAGCTGGGATCCCGAGTATCAGCCCCAGCATTTT CASSWDPEYQPQHF
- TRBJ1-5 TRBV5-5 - TGTGCCAGCAGCTTGGAATCAGACCAAGAGCCCCAGCATTTT CASSLESDQEPQHF
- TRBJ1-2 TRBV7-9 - TGTGCCAGCAGCTTAGGAAGGGGAAAGGGCTACACCTTC CASSLGRGKGYTF
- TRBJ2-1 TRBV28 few TGTGCCAGCAGTTTAGGGAAAAATGAGCAGTTCTTC CASSLGKNEQFF
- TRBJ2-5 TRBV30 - TGTGCCTGGAGGCTGGGGGAGACCCAGTACTTC CAWRLGETQYF
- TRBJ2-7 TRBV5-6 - TGTGCCAGCAGCTCGCATCCGGGCCCGACCTACGAGCAGTACTTC CASSSHPGPTYEQYF
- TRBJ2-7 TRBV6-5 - TGTGCCAGCAGTTACTCGTATAGTGTCCGGACTAACCCCTCCTACGAGCAGTACTTC CASSYSYSVRTNPSYEQYF
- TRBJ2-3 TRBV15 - TGTGCCACCAGCAGGCCCTCGCCTGGGCGGGAAGTCACTAGCACAGATACGCAGTATTTT CATSRPSPGREVTSTDTQYF
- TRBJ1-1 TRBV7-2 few TGTGCCAGCAGCCCCTTTTCTGAGGCGGAAGCTTTCTTT CASSPFSEAEAFF
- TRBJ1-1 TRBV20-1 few TGCAGTGCTAGGAGACAGGACAACACTGAAGCTTTCTTT CSARRQDNTEAFF
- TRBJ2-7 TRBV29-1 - TGCAGCGTTGGGAGGGGGCGATTGTACGAGCAGTACTTC CSVGRGRLYEQYF
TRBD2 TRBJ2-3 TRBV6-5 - TGTGCCAGCAGTTATGCGGGAGAGGGGCCAGATACGCAGTATTTT CASSYAGEGPDTQYF
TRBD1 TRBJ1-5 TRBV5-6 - TGTGCCAGCAGCTTTTCAAGGACAGGGTGGGACCAGCCCCAGCATTTT CASSFSRTGWDQPQHF
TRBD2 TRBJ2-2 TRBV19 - TGTGCCAGTACCCGAGGCGGGGGAGCTAACACCGGGGAGCTGTTTTTT CASTRGGGANTGELFF
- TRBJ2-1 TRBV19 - TGTGCCAGTAGTGCCTTCGGCGGACGCTCCTACAATGAGCAGTTCTTC CASSAFGGRSYNEQFF
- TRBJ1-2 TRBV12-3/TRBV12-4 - TGTGCCAGCAGTCCAGACGCCCAACGAGGCTACACCTTC CASSPDAQRGYTF
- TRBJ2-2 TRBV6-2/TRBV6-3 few TGTGCCAGCAGTTACGTCGGGGAGCTGTTTTTT CASSYVGELFF
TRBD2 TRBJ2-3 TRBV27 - TGTGCCAGCAGTTTAGGGCTAGCGGAATTAGGCACAGATACGCAGTATTTT CASSLGLAELGTDTQYF
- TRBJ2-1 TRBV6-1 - TGTGCCAGCAGCCCGAACAGAAGGGCATCGGCGGGTAATGAGCAGTTCTTC CASSPNRRASAGNEQFF
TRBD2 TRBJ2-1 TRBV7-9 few TGTGCCAGCAGACCCGAGCGGGAGAAGCTTTATGAGCAGTTCTTC CASRPEREKLYEQFF
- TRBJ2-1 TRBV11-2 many TGTGCCAGCAGCTTAGGTGGGCAGACTGAGCAGTTCTTC CASSLGGQTEQFF